One and the same sample provided the 15 T cell receptor beta chains below, sequenced in a study of identical twins. TCRdb redid the calling of the 5' RACE reads with MiXCR, one entry per CDR3 protein. Here the sample spans 1.5 million to 2 million distinct CDR3 sequences, around 33% being singletons. The sequencing sample was made of cord blood. The receptors were gathered from a newborn girl in good health.

The chain uses TRBV27 and TRBJ2-3; perhaps D is TRBD1 or TRBD2 (5 bases each). The V and J ends lost 5 bases and 4 bases respectively, with 19 bases between them. This CDR3 comprises 16 residues. The V gene's germline CDR1 is MNHEY and CDR2 SMNVEV (reference sequence). The CDR3 sequence: CASSPGTAVLADTQYF. The CDR3 DNA sequence: TGTGCCAGCAGTCCCGGGACGGCAGTCCTGGCAGATACGCAGTATTTT.

This clonotype turned up a few times. The chain links TRBV15 to TRBJ2-3; D remains unclear. Germline CDR1 reads LNHNV; CDR2 reads YYDKDF (reference sequence). This CDR3 comprises 14 residues. Trimming took off 3 bases at V and 0 bases at J, with 7 bases between the two ends. CDR3 sequence: CATSSVDSTDTQYF. Here the CDR3 DNA reads TGTGCCACCAGCAGTGTGGACAGCACAGATACGCAGTATTTT.

The chain is built from TRBV20-1 and TRBJ2-5; TRBD2 matches at 14 bases. There are 15 residues in the CDR3. Per the germline V gene, CDR1 is DFQATT and CDR2 is SNEGSKA (reference sequence). The J segment lost 11 bases and the V segment lost 5 bases, leaving 13 bases of the junction unmatched. This CDR3 is CSARTSGGNYNEQYF. DNA for the CDR3: TGCAGTGCTCGGACTAGCGGGGGGAACTACAATGAGCAGTACTTC.

The chain links TRBV19 to TRBJ1-5; D remains ambiguous. Germline CDR1 and CDR2: LNHDA and SQIVND (reference sequence). Trimming stripped 3 bases from V and 6 bases from J, with 12 bases between. The CDR3 totals 14 residues. In DNA form, the CDR3 reads TGTGCCAGTAGTATGGGATTCGGTGGTCAGCCCCAGCATTTT. Protein: CASSMGFGGQPQHF.

This clonotype turned up a few times. V usage is TRBV10-3 and J usage is TRBJ2-3; TRBD2 aligns across 10 bases. Per germline, CDR1 ENHRY and CDR2 SYGVKD. After removal of 0 bases from V and 3 bases from J, the junction contained 6 bases not matched to a gene. This CDR3 is built from 17 residues. The CDR3 DNA is TGTGCCATCAGTGAGTCGAATAGCGGGAGGACTACAGATACGCAGTATTTT. It translates to CAISESNSGRTTDTQYF.

This clonotype has more than one count but fewer than ten. This CDR3 is CATRVRGDSYNEQFF. Written as DNA, the CDR3 is TGCGCCACCAGAGTGAGGGGGGATTCCTACAATGAGCAGTTCTTC. The chain uses TRBV5-1 and TRBJ2-1; the D gene could be TRBD1 or TRBD2 (6 bases each). V lost 9 bases to trimming and J lost 1 base, with 17 bases between them. CDR1 SGHRS and CDR2 YFSETQ come from the germline V gene. This CDR3 comprises 15 residues. The full variable domain, its missing parts supplied by reference TRBV5-1 and TRBJ2-1, is KAGVTQTPRYLIKTRGQQVTLSCSPISGHRSVSWYQQTPGQGLQFLFEYFSETQRNKGNFPGRFSGRQFSNSRSEMNVSTLELGDSALYLCATRVRGDSYNEQFFGPGTRLTVL.

This rearrangement joins TRBV6-2 or TRBV6-3 to TRBJ2-7; 8 nucleotides agree with TRBD2. J lost 9 bases, V lost 6 bases, and 13 bases had no gene match. From germline, CDR1 is MNHEY and CDR2 SVGEGT. The CDR3 runs to 14 residues. CDR3 loop: CASRRTSPTTGQYF. The CDR3 DNA is TGTGCCAGCAGGAGGACTAGCCCAACCACCGGGCAGTACTTC.

This clonotype was counted a few times. This chain joins TRBV19 and TRBJ2-3; tentatively, D is TRBD2 (5 bases). Looked up from germline, CDR1 is LNHDA and CDR2 is SQIVND (reference sequence). This CDR3 contains 12 residues. V shed 3 bases and J shed 9 bases, with 10 bases lying between them. CDR3 amino acids: CASSMRVDTQYF. The CDR3 bases are TGTGCCAGTAGTATGAGGGTAGACACGCAGTATTTT.

The chain combines TRBV5-1 with TRBJ2-7; 11 nucleotides agree with TRBD2. With 4 bases clipped from V and 2 bases from J, the junction kept 17 bases outside the gene matches. The CDR3 has 19 amino acids. Germline lookup yields CDR1 SGHRS and CDR2 YFSETQ. For the CDR3, the DNA is TGCGCCAGCAGCGTGTCTATAACTAGCGGGAGAGGTCCCACCTACGAGCAGTACTTC. It specifies CASSVSITSGRGPTYEQYF. Looking up the rest from reference TRBV5-1 and TRBJ2-7 gives the full variable domain: KAGVTQTPRYLIKTRGQQVTLSCSPISGHRSVSWYQQTPGQGLQFLFEYFSETQRNKGNFPGRFSGRQFSNSRSEMNVSTLELGDSALYLCASSVSITSGRGPTYEQYFGPGTRLTVT.

CDR3 coding DNA: TGTGCCACCAGCAGAGCTTCACTAGCGGGAGTCACAGATACGCAGTATTTT. Translated: CATSRASLAGVTDTQYF. The V gene is TRBV15, the J gene TRBJ2-3; TRBD2 matches at 11 bases. Unmatched junction bases numbered 5, after V lost 1 base and J lost 2 bases. The CDR3 covers 17 residues. CDR1 is LNHNV and CDR2 is YYDKDF in the germline V gene (reference sequence). Combining the CDR3 with reference TRBV15 and TRBJ2-3 gives the whole variable domain DAMVIQNPRYQVTQFGKPVTLSCSQTLNHNVMYWYQQKSSQAPKLLFHYYDKDFNNEADTPDNFQSRRPNTSFCFLDIRSPGLGDTAMYLCATSRASLAGVTDTQYFGPGTRLTVL.

The chain couples TRBV10-3 to TRBJ1-5; the match to TRBD1 covers 7 bases. The CDR3 spans 14 residues. The germline V gene has CDR1 ENHRY and CDR2 SYGVKD. V lost 6 bases to trimming and J lost 6 bases; unmatched junction nucleotides: 8. CDR3 nucleotides: TGTGCCATCAGCCCGACAGGGATAGGTCAGCCCCAGCATTTT. Protein sequence: CAISPTGIGQPQHF.

This clonotype turned up a few times. V is TRBV13 and J is TRBJ2-5; 8 nucleotides match TRBD1. Germline V gives CDR1 PRHDT, CDR2 FYEKMQ (reference sequence). The trim removed 4 bases at V and 2 bases at J, leaving 12 bases unmatched. CDR3 size: 17 residues. The CDR3 is CASSSRLHRGDQETQYF. The DNA of the CDR3 is TGTGCCAGCAGCTCGCGCCTCCACAGGGGGGATCAAGAGACCCAGTACTTC.

This clonotype was observed many times. The chain is built from TRBV6-6 and TRBJ2-7, with D perhaps TRBD1 or TRBD2 (5 bases each). This CDR3 has 14 amino acids. V was trimmed by 1 base and J by 4 bases, leaving 11 bases between them. Germline V CDR1 and CDR2: MNHNY, SVGAGI (reference sequence). The CDR3 region has the DNA TGTGCCAGCAGTTACTGGGCTGGGGGTTACGAGCAGTACTTC. Its translation: CASSYWAGGYEQYF.

This clonotype was counted between two and nine times. CDR3: CASRLGGQSVDTQYF. The CDR3 DNA reads as TGTGCCAGCAGATTGGGAGGCCAATCGGTGGATACGCAGTATTTT. The chain combines TRBV11-2 with TRBJ2-3; tentatively, D is TRBD2 (6 bases). The germline CDR1 and CDR2 sequences are SGHAT and FQNNGV. The CDR3 has 15 residues. Trimming shortened V by 6 bases and J by 6 bases, and 19 bases separated the two germline ends.

The V call is TRBV13, the J call TRBJ1-2, with 7 bases matching TRBD1. This CDR3 contains 14 residues. V dropped 7 bases and J dropped 1; count of bases not matched to a gene: 6. Germline loops: CDR1 PRHDT, CDR2 FYEKMQ (reference sequence). CDR3 residues: CASIWTGLNYGYTF. CDR3 sequence (DNA): TGTGCCAGCATCTGGACAGGTCTTAACTATGGCTACACCTTC.